This T cell receptor beta chain is from a study of blood T cell repertoires in COVID-19. Across the whole study: Samples taken during acute and convalescent COVID-19 were collected in the United States, Italy and Spain. Sources were T cells, B-cell-depleted T cells, or PBMCs; the material itself was cDNA or gDNA.

In the original workflow: Amplification from reference gene primers served as the basis for estimated nucleated cell counts. Produced via immunoSEQ multiplex PCR; TCRdb's table is partial and in-frame only. For V, J and clone size, that table is used; D and trimming come from the DNA. In the table there are 250,000 to 300,000 clones, 65% to 90% of which are singletons. The V and J ends lost 3 bases and 10 bases, in that order; junction bases with no gene match: 10. The CDR3 sequence is 14 residues long. Germline values: CDR1 SGHNT, CDR2 YYREEE (reference sequence). The sequencing input was peripheral blood. This sequence was found in a middle-aged man with active or convalescent COVID-19. This chain uses TRBV5-4 with TRBJ2-5; 9 bases line up with TRBD1. CDR3 region: CASSWDSGTGIQYF. The CDR3 region has the DNA TGTGCCAGCAGCTGGGACTCCGGGACAGGGATCCAGTACTTC.